This paragraph covers one T cell receptor (beta chain) sequence. Its antigen is unidentified. 5'RACE with constant-segment primers yielded barcoded, UMI-tagged TCR alpha and TCR beta cDNA libraries. TCRdb reprocessed the 5' RACE reads with MiXCR, giving one entry per CDR3 protein. This table holds some 180,000 distinct CDR3 sequences, 10% to 15% found once. Trimming at V came to 4 bases and at J to 4 bases, leaving 8 bases not matched to a gene. This CDR3 comprises 15 residues. From germline, CDR1 is SGHNT and CDR2 YYREEE (reference sequence). The data derive from a study of T-cell memory formation after mild COVID-19. Overall study: TCR clusters were mostly donor specific.

Notes on the study in general: Clones which contracted sat mainly in CM and EM if CD4+, and in EMRA if CD8+.

Sequences were obtained from PBMCs or a T cell subset sorted from them (not recorded which). This rearrangement joins TRBV5-4 to TRBJ1-2; 9 bases fit TRBD1. This receptor was obtained from a man younger than 35 who had mild COVID-19 (a few samples of this study predate the infection). Cell type and time point are not known. The DNA for the CDR3 is TGTGCCAGCAGCCCCGGACAGGGGTCGTTCTATGGCTACACCTTC. It translates to CASSPGQGSFYGYTF.